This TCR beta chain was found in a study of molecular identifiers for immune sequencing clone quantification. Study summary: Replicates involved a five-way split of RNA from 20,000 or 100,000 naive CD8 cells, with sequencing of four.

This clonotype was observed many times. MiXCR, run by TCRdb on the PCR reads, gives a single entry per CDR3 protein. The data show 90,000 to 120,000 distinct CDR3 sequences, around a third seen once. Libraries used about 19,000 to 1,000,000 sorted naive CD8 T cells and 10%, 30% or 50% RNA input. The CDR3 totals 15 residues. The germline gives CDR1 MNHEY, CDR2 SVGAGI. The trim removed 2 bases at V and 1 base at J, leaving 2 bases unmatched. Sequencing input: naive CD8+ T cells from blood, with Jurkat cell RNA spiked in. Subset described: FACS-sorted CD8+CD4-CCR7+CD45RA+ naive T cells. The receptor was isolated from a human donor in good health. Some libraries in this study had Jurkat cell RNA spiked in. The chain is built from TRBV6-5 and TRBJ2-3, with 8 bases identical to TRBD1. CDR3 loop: CASSYDRGGTDTQYF. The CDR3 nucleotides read TGTGCCAGCAGTTACGACAGGGGTGGCACAGATACGCAGTATTTT.